The 26 T cell receptor beta chains below all came from one sample that was sequenced in a study of control samples from healthy donors and cancer patients. The method was immunoSEQ multiplex PCR; TCRdb's version includes in-frame clones alone and lacks a portion of them. Among tens of thousands of clones listed, approximately 94% were seen once. The sequenced material came from blood. The receptor set was obtained from a woman aged 18-29 years in good health.

The chain links TRBV18 to TRBJ2-3; no reliable D call. This CDR3 is built from 14 residues. CDR1 is KGHSH, CDR2 LQKENI, per germline. With 0 bases removed from V and 4 bases from J, the gap between germline ends came to 8 bases. The CDR3 DNA reads as TGTGCCAGCTCACCACCTGGTCGAGCAGATACGCAGTATTTT. Translating gives CASSPPGRADTQYF.

To note about this clone: The junction does not match germline at one end; this may be a read error. The V and J genes are TRBV7-2 and TRBJ1-2, with unresolved D. From germline, CDR1 is SGHTA and CDR2 FQGNSA. This CDR3 contains 11 residues. CDR3 sequence: CASSLEAAFSF. The CDR3 bases are TGTGCCAGCAGCTTAGAGGCGGCTTTCAGCTTC.

This rearrangement joins TRBV15 to TRBJ2-7; D is unresolved. Germline assignment: CDR1 LNHNV and CDR2 YYDKDF (reference sequence). The V and J ends lost 5 bases and 5 bases respectively, with 19 bases between them. The CDR3 runs to 15 residues. DNA of the CDR3: TGTGCCACCAGCCCCGACAATAGCTACGGCGACGAGCAGTACTTC. This gives the protein CATSPDNSYGDEQYF.

J is TRBJ1-5 and V is TRBV7-9; TRBD1 agrees at 9 bases. Germline loops: CDR1 SEHNR, CDR2 FQNEAQ (reference sequence). V trimming: 8 bases; J trimming: 1 base; junction bases outside the gene matches: 12. The CDR3 runs 17 residues. CDR3 nucleotide sequence: TGTGCCAGCGGTACGTGGACAGGGGATTCGAGCAATCAGCCCCAGCATTTT. As protein: CASGTWTGDSSNQPQHF.

J is TRBJ1-5 and V is TRBV27; 7 bases map to TRBD1. V shed 6 bases and J 10 bases; nucleotides not matched to a gene: 15. Germline V gene data show CDR1 as MNHEY and CDR2 as SMNVEV (reference sequence). This CDR3 is 15 amino acids long. Here the CDR3 DNA reads TGTGCCAGCAGCCCGGACAGAGGGGGCTGGGGACCCCAGCATTTT. Translated, it gives CASSPDRGGWGPQHF.

The chain is built from TRBV6-5 and TRBJ1-1, with 7 bases matching TRBD1. Per the germline V gene, CDR1 is MNHEY and CDR2 is SVGAGI. The CDR3 sequence is 13 residues long. J gave up 7 bases and V 7 bases, and 9 bases lay outside the gene matches. The DNA of the CDR3 is TGTGCCAGCACCGGGACAGACAAAATTGAAGCTTTCTTT. Its protein is CASTGTDKIEAFF.

This rearrangement joins TRBV5-6 to TRBJ2-7; TRBD2 matches 7 bases. The CDR3 contains 15 residues. CDR1 SGHDT and CDR2 YYEEEE come from the germline V gene. J was trimmed by 6 bases and V by 0 bases; bases with no gene match: 9. In nucleotides, the CDR3 is TGTGCCAGCAGCTTGGTCGTCGGACTAGGGGTCGAGCAGTACTTC. It codes for CASSLVVGLGVEQYF.

This chain joins TRBV5-1 and TRBJ1-2, with D maybe TRBD1 (6 bases). Germline V gene lookup returns CDR1 SGHRS and CDR2 YFSETQ. The CDR3 sequence is 16 residues long. V shed 0 bases and J shed 7 bases, with 19 bases lying between them. Written as DNA, the CDR3 is TGCGCCAGCAGCTTGGCTTTGACAGGACCACTGGGTGGCTACACCTTC. This gives the protein CASSLALTGPLGGYTF.

The V call is TRBV28, the J call TRBJ1-1; the D gene is possibly TRBD1 (6 bases). V gave up 3 bases and J gave up 0 bases, with 20 bases separating them. This CDR3 spans 18 amino acids. Germline V gives CDR1 MDHEN, CDR2 SYDVKM. The CDR3 region is CASSFTGTIIPMNTEAFF. CDR3 in DNA: TGTGCCAGCAGTTTCACCGGGACAATCATCCCCATGAACACTGAAGCTTTCTTT.

In its sample, this clone was seen once. The chain couples TRBV6-6 to TRBJ2-3; D is ambiguous. The germline V and J ends were trimmed by 0 bases and 8 bases, with 15 bases remaining between them. Germline V gene data show CDR1 as MNHNY and CDR2 as SVGAGI (reference sequence). The CDR3 is 15 amino acids. CDR3 bases: TGTGCCAGCAGTTACTCGGGTGACGCCCGGGTTACGCAGTATTTT. Translating it yields CASSYSGDARVTQYF.

This clone came up once. This sample also contains other DNA sequences that code for the same CDR3. For the CDR3, the DNA is TGTGCCAGCAGCTTGGACCACAGGGGCTCAACTTCCCTCATGAACACTGAAGCTTTCTTT. The encoded protein is CASSLDHRGSTSLMNTEAFF. This chain uses TRBV5-4 with TRBJ1-1, with 7 positions matching TRBD1. This CDR3 has 20 amino acids. Per the germline V gene, CDR1 is SGHNT and CDR2 is YYREEE (reference sequence). J lost 0 bases, V lost 0 bases, and 17 bases had no gene match.

V gene TRBV10-3 combines with J gene TRBJ1-4; no definite D call. This CDR3 comprises 14 residues. The ends were cut back, 0 bases at V and 8 bases at J, with 10 bases in the middle. CDR1 and CDR2 from the germline V gene are ENHRY and SYGVKD. CDR3 DNA: TGTGCCATCAGTGAGTCAGGTGCGGACGAAAAACTGTTTTTT. Residues: CAISESGADEKLFF.

The CDR3 sequence is CASGTSGGAPDEQFF. The CDR3 DNA follows: TGTGCCAGCGGGACTAGCGGGGGGGCACCGGATGAGCAGTTCTTC. This sequence joins TRBV6-5 and TRBJ2-1, with 16 nucleotides matching TRBD2. In germline, CDR1 is MNHEY, CDR2 SVGAGI. This CDR3 has 15 residues. The trim removed 8 bases at V and 8 bases at J, leaving 6 bases unmatched.

Regarding this clone: Other DNA sequences in the sample encode the same CDR3. The genes are TRBV19 and TRBJ2-3; TRBD1 is a possible D gene (5 bases). There are 15 residues in the CDR3. V shed 3 bases and J shed 2 bases, with 12 bases lying between them. The V gene's germline CDR1 is LNHDA and CDR2 SQIVND (reference sequence). CDR3 DNA sequence: TGTGCCAGTAGTATTAGGGGCGGAAACACAGATACGCAGTATTTT. It codes for CASSIRGGNTDTQYF.

This chain connects TRBV11-2 to TRBJ2-7, with 7 positions matching TRBD1. The V gene's germline CDR1 is SGHAT and CDR2 FQNNGV. V gave up 3 bases and J gave up 2 bases; unmatched junction bases: 4. CDR3 length: 14 amino acids. In nucleotides, the CDR3 is TGTGCCAGCAGCTTGAACAGGGGCCCCTACGAGCAGTACTTC. Protein product: CASSLNRGPYEQYF.

The V and J genes are TRBV6-2 or TRBV6-3 and TRBJ2-1; 11 positions agree with TRBD2. Germline CDR1 and CDR2: MNHEY and SVGEGT. CDR3 size: 16 residues. V lost 6 bases to trimming and J lost 8 bases; unmatched junction nucleotides: 12. CDR3 sequence reads: CASSSRASGRLHEQFF. The CDR3 DNA sequence: TGTGCCAGCAGCTCCCGCGCTAGCGGGAGGTTGCATGAGCAGTTCTTC.

This chain links TRBV5-1 with TRBJ2-5; TRBD2 agrees at 13 bases. Germline V gives CDR1 SGHRS, CDR2 YFSETQ. V lost 4 bases to trimming and J lost 3 bases; unmatched junction nucleotides: 12. CDR3 length: 18 residues. CDR3 nucleotide sequence: TGCGCCAGCAGCCCCGGACTAGCGGGAGCGATATCGGAAGAGACCCAGTACTTC. It encodes CASSPGLAGAISEETQYF.

Concerning this clone itself: The junction departs from germline at one end; a sequencing error may be responsible. The V gene is TRBV7-9, the J gene TRBJ1-5, with 8 bases identical to TRBD1. There are 16 residues in the CDR3. The germline gives CDR1 SEHNR, CDR2 FQNEAQ (reference sequence). DNA of the CDR3: TGTGCCAGCAGCCTAGCCGGACAGGGAGTCAATCAGCCCCAGCATTTT. As protein: CASSLAGQGVNQPQHF.

The rearrangement uses TRBV7-9 and TRBJ1-2; D unresolved. CDR3 length: 15 residues. Germline-derived CDR1 and CDR2 are SEHNR and FQNEAQ (reference sequence). Deletions cut 4 bases from V and 4 bases from J, with 16 bases between. The CDR3 reads CASSSVERSRYGYTF. The CDR3 DNA is TGTGCCAGCAGCTCCGTGGAACGTAGCCGCTATGGCTACACCTTC. The variable domain in full, with the rest retrieved from reference TRBV7-9 and TRBJ1-2, is DTGVSQNPRHKITKRGQNVTFRCDPISEHNRLYWYRQTLGQGPEFLTYFQNEAQLEKSRLLSDRFSAERPKGSFSTLEIQRTEQGDSAMYLCASSSVERSRYGYTFGSGTRLTVV.

This chain links TRBV2 with TRBJ2-1; D gene uncertain. Germline V gene sequence: CDR1 SNHLY, CDR2 FYNNEI. The V end lost 4 bases, the J end lost 0 bases, and 7 bases lay between the germline ends. The CDR3 is 14 amino acids. The CDR3, as DNA: TGTGCCAGCAGTGCACAGAGCTCCTACAATGAGCAGTTCTTC. Residues: CASSAQSSYNEQFF.

This sequence joins TRBV29-1 and TRBJ2-2; weak D call: TRBD2 (7 bases). V lost 7 bases, J lost 3 bases, and 15 bases lay in between. The CDR3 runs to 14 residues. Germline V gives CDR1 SQVTM, CDR2 ANQGSEA. The CDR3 region has the DNA TGCAGCGCACGGAGGGAGGGGGACACCGGGGAGCTGTTTTTT. Protein sequence: CSARREGDTGELFF.

V and J are TRBV5-1 and TRBJ2-7; 8 bases fit TRBD1. V gave up 5 bases and J gave up 4 bases; unmatched junction bases: 5. CDR3 length equals 13 residues. Germline V gene data show CDR1 as SGHRS and CDR2 as YFSETQ. The CDR3 loop is CASSGQGAYEQYF. The CDR3, as DNA: TGCGCCAGCAGTGGCCAGGGGGCATACGAGCAGTACTTC.

The rearrangement links TRBV10-3 to TRBJ1-1; tentatively, D is TRBD1 (6 bases). The CDR3 loop spans 13 amino acids. Trimming left V 10 bases short and J 0 bases short, with 12 bases between. The germline CDR1 and CDR2 sequences are ENHRY and SYGVKD. CDR3 nucleotide sequence: TGTGCCACCCGGACAGCAATGAACACTGAAGCTTTCTTT. Translated, it gives CATRTAMNTEAFF.

The chain employs TRBV5-1 and TRBJ1-1; TRBD1 aligns across 8 bases. This CDR3 comprises 18 residues. Germline lookup yields CDR1 SGHRS and CDR2 YFSETQ. V lost 0 bases and J lost 8; bases outside the gene matches: 18. Written as DNA, the CDR3 is TGCGCCAGCAGCTTGGCTCCGAGACAGGGGTTGTTAGGGAAAGAAGCTTTCTTT. Encoded protein: CASSLAPRQGLLGKEAFF. Complete variable domain (other parts from reference TRBV5-1 and TRBJ1-1): KAGVTQTPRYLIKTRGQQVTLSCSPISGHRSVSWYQQTPGQGLQFLFEYFSETQRNKGNFPGRFSGRQFSNSRSEMNVSTLELGDSALYLCASSLAPRQGLLGKEAFFGQGTRLTVV.

The chain uses TRBV5-1 and TRBJ1-2, with TRBD1 matching 10 bases. CDR1 is SGHRS and CDR2 is YFSETQ in the germline V gene. The length of the CDR3 is 15 residues. Losses at the gene ends were 3 bases for V and 8 bases for J; bases not matched to a gene: 10. CDR3 residues: CASSSGTGASRGYTF. Here the CDR3 DNA reads TGCGCCAGCAGCTCAGGGACAGGGGCCTCTAGGGGCTACACCTTC. The entire variable domain, with the rest obtained from reference TRBV5-1 and TRBJ1-2, is as follows: KAGVTQTPRYLIKTRGQQVTLSCSPISGHRSVSWYQQTPGQGLQFLFEYFSETQRNKGNFPGRFSGRQFSNSRSEMNVSTLELGDSALYLCASSSGTGASRGYTFGSGTRLTVV.

The V and J genes are TRBV6-1 and TRBJ1-1; D is unresolved. CDR1 MNHNS and CDR2 SASEGT come from the germline V gene. V was shortened by 1 base and J by 0 bases, with 18 bases between the two germline ends. The CDR3 consists of 18 residues. CDR3 in amino acids: CASSEVLGRGKMNTEAFF. CDR3 DNA: TGTGCCAGCAGTGAAGTTCTGGGTCGTGGAAAAATGAACACTGAAGCTTTCTTT.